In its sample, the clone carrying this T cell receptor beta chain was seen many times. CDR3 size: 12 residues. Germline V gives CDR1 SGHRS, CDR2 YFSETQ. Trimming took 4 bases from V and 6 from J, leaving 10 bases between them. Investigators amplified TCR beta CDR3 regions from RNA transcripts. Second-round multiplex PCR came after a first-round RT-PCR that employed HTBI primers. MiXCR, run by TCRdb on the multiplex PCR reads, gives a single entry per CDR3 protein. This sample has more than 150,000 distinct CDR3 sequences, with 30% to 45% found just once. These data belong to a study of Graves' ophthalmopathy and Graves' hyperthyroidism. All donors with ophthalmopathy were recorded as having moderate-to-severe activity, CAS ≥3, NOSPECS ≥4 and a duration under 3 months. If patients had other autoimmune diseases, uncontrolled infections, pregnancy or lactation, they were excluded. A diagnosis was made from clinical symptoms together with serum thyroxine, TRAb, thyroid ultrasound and orbital computed tomography. PBMCs had their origin in fresh peripheral blood (approximately 10 ml).

The chain recombines TRBV5-1 with TRBJ1-2; D is unresolved. This sequence originates from a woman aged 40-49 years with Graves' ophthalmopathy. Input material: peripheral blood. CDR3 in DNA: TGCGCCAGCAGCGGGGTCACCCATGGCTACACCTTC. Protein sequence: CASSGVTHGYTF.